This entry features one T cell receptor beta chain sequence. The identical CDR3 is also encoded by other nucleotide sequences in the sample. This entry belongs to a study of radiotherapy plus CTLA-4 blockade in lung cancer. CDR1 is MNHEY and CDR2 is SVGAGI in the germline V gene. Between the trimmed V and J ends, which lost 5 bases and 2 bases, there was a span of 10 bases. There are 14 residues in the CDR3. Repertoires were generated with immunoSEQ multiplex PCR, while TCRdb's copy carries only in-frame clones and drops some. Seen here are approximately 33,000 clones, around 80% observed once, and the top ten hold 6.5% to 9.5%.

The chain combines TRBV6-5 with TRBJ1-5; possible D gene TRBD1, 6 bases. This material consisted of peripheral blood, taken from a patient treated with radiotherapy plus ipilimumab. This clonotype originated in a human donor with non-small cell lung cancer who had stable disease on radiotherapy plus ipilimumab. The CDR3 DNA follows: TGTGCCAGCAGTGGGGGGGCCGGCAATCAGCCCCAGCATTTT. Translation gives CASSGGAGNQPQHF.